This TCR beta chain was observed in a study of regulatory T cells in long-lasting Graves disease. Noted time point: newly diagnosed GD, antithyroid drugs for less than 3 months. Following extraction of RNA from PBMCs, that RNA was used to make the TCR library. V was pared by 6 bases and J by 1 base, with 6 bases between. This CDR3 spans 13 amino acids. CDR1 SNHLY and CDR2 FYNNEI come from the germline V gene. HTBI primers from iRepertoire and Arm-PCR of CDR3 regions yielded the TCR beta libraries. One entry per CDR3 protein, called by TCRdb with MiXCR from the multiplex PCR reads. The sample lists 440,000 or so distinct CDR3 sequences, 16% seen once, with about 11% in the top ten. This clonotype was counted many times. The target antigen is unknown. Study-wide points: Only a small sample size was used, which may have cut accuracy.

These sequences were also reported in another study, on T cells in Graves' hyperthyroidism and ophthalmopathy.

Here the sequenced sample was peripheral blood mononuclear cells (PBMCs), taken at new diagnosis, from a patient treated with antithyroid drugs. This TCR was recovered from a woman in her 30s with Graves disease. This rearrangement joins TRBV2 to TRBJ1-4; D gene uncertain. The CDR3 sequence is CASRWETNEKLFF. The CDR3 nucleotides read TGTGCCAGCAGGTGGGAAACTAATGAAAAACTGTTTTTT.